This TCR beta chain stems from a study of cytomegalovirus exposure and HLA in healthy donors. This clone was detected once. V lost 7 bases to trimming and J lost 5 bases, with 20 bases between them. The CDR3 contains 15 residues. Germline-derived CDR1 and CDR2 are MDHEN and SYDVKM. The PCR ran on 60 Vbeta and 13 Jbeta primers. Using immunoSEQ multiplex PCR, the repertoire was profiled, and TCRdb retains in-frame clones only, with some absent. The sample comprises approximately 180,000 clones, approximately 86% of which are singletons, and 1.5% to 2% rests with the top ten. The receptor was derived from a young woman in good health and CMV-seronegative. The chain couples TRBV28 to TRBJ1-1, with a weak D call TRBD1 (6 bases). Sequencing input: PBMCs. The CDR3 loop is CASTRGGGAGTEAFF. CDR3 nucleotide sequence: TGTGCCAGCACCCGGGGGGGCGGTGCGGGGACTGAAGCTTTCTTT.